The following is a T cell receptor beta chain sequence with its context. Its specificity is unknown. TCRdb used MiXCR to reprocess the RT-PCR reads, holding one entry per CDR3 protein. The table shows approximately 300,000 distinct CDR3 sequences, with 20% to 25% occurring only once. This entry belongs to a study of response to subunit inactivated influenza vaccine. Study-wide findings and caveats: Few additional T cells are recruited per seasonal influenza vaccination, authors suggested.

Germline CDR1 is MNHEY and CDR2 is SMNVEV (reference sequence). J lost 4 bases, V lost 5 bases, and 8 bases had no gene match. The CDR3 spans 15 residues. The starting material was PBMCs from blood, obtained 21 months after vaccination. This chain uses TRBV27 with TRBJ2-1; 7 nucleotides align to TRBD2. The receptor was derived from a man aged 50 to 75 who received an inactivated influenza vaccine. The CDR3 loop is CASSPLAGAYNEQFF. CDR3 bases: TGTGCCAGCAGTCCCCTGGCGGGAGCGTACAATGAGCAGTTCTTC.